The 24 T cell receptor beta chains below were found in one sample sequenced in a study of cytomegalovirus exposure and HLA in healthy donors. Only in-frame clones appear in the TCRdb table, and some are missing; sequencing was by immunoSEQ multiplex PCR. The table records 150,000 to 200,000 clones, 85% of them present only once. The sample comprised PBMCs. These receptors were collected from a man aged 25-45 years in good health and CMV-seropositive.

This rearrangement joins TRBV4-3 to TRBJ2-3, with 8 bases aligning to TRBD1. The germline gives CDR1 LGHNA, CDR2 YSLEER. The CDR3 is 15 amino acids. Trimming cost V 4 bases and J 5 bases; bases outside gene matches: 8. CDR3 in amino acids: CASSLGQGGGDTQYF. The CDR3 nucleotides read TGCGCCAGCAGCCTTGGACAGGGAGGAGGAGATACGCAGTATTTT.

V and J are TRBV6-5 and TRBJ1-4; D may be TRBD1 (6 bases). The V and J ends lost 2 bases and 6 bases respectively, with 16 bases between them. The CDR3 length is 16 residues. Looked up from germline, CDR1 is MNHEY and CDR2 is SVGAGI. In DNA, the CDR3 is TGTGCCAGCAGTTACGGCCTCGGAACAGGGTATGAAAAACTGTTTTTT. Translation: CASSYGLGTGYEKLFF.

The V and J genes are TRBV4-3 and TRBJ2-7; 8 bases map to TRBD2. The CDR3 is 15 residues long. Germline assignment: CDR1 LGHNA and CDR2 YSLEER. J was trimmed by 4 bases and V by 0 bases; bases with no gene match: 5. The CDR3 here is CASSQDRAGAYEQYF. CDR3 in DNA: TGCGCCAGCAGCCAAGATCGAGCGGGGGCGTACGAGCAGTACTTC.

This chain links TRBV7-2 with TRBJ1-1; D perhaps matches TRBD1 (5 bases). This CDR3 is built from 15 residues. The V end was cut by 8 bases, the J end by 0 bases, with 16 bases between. Germline V gene data show CDR1 as SGHTA and CDR2 as FQGNSA. The CDR3 DNA reads as TGTGCCAGCGGCCCAGGGCGGGAATTGAACACTGAAGCTTTCTTT. It is translated as CASGPGRELNTEAFF. Combining the CDR3 with reference TRBV7-2 and TRBJ1-1 gives the whole variable domain GAGVSQSPSNKVTEKGKDVELRCDPISGHTALYWYRQSLGQGLEFLIYFQGNSAPDKSGLPSDRFSAERTGGSVSTLTIQRTQQEDSAVYLCASGPGRELNTEAFFGQGTRLTVV.

The chain is built from TRBV6-5 and TRBJ1-4; D is perhaps TRBD1 (6 bases). The CDR3 extends over 15 amino acids. Germline-derived CDR1 and CDR2 are MNHEY and SVGAGI. Trimming removed 0 bases at V and 8 bases at J, with 13 bases between. The CDR3 nucleotides read TGTGCCAGCAGTTACTCGGCAGGGGATGGGGAAAAACTGTTTTTT. It translates to CASSYSAGDGEKLFF.

The chain joins TRBV29-1 to TRBJ2-7; 8 positions agree with TRBD1. Germline V gene sequence: CDR1 SQVTM, CDR2 ANQGSEA. The CDR3 totals 14 residues. The ends lost 4 bases at V and 0 bases at J; junction bases unmatched: 5. The CDR3 nucleotides read TGCAGCGTTGTGTGGGACAGGAGCTCCTACGAGCAGTACTTC. Protein sequence: CSVVWDRSSYEQYF.

This clone was picked up a small number of times. The chain uses TRBV9 and TRBJ2-7, with TRBD2 matching over 9 bases. V dropped 0 bases and J dropped 4; count of bases not matched to a gene: 5. CDR3 length equals 15 residues. Germline CDR1 is SGDLS and CDR2 is YYNGEE. CDR3 DNA: TGTGCCAGCAGCGTAGACGGGACTAGCAGGTACGAGCAGTACTTC. This sequence encodes CASSVDGTSRYEQYF. Complete variable domain (other parts from reference TRBV9 and TRBJ2-7): DSGVTQTPKHLITATGQRVTLRCSPRSGDLSVYWYQQSLDQGLQFLIQYYNGEERAKGNILERFSAQQFPDLHSELNLSSLELGDSALYFCASSVDGTSRYEQYFGPGTRLTVT.

The V and J genes are TRBV21-1 and TRBJ2-7; the table's D call, TRBD2, was not checked against the DNA. TRBV21-1 is shown as a pseudogene. This CDR3 is 15 amino acids long. The CDR3 loop is CASSHALEASYEQYF. The CDR3 region has the DNA TGTGCCAGCAGCCACGCACTGGAGGCCTCCTACGAGCAGTACTTC.

J is TRBJ1-5 and V is TRBV7-9, with D possibly being TRBD1 (5 bases). This CDR3 region has 14 residues. Germline V CDR1 and CDR2: SEHNR, FQNEAQ (reference sequence). Trimming shortened V by 5 bases and J by 7 bases, and 15 bases separated the two germline ends. This chain's CDR3 is CASSEPGFSQPQHF. Here the CDR3 DNA reads TGTGCCAGCAGCGAACCAGGGTTCAGCCAGCCCCAGCATTTT.

At least ten counts were recorded for this clone. The gene calls are TRBV10-3 and TRBJ1-2; no clear D gene. This CDR3 contains 18 residues. From germline, CDR1 is ENHRY and CDR2 SYGVKD. The V end lost 2 bases, the J end lost 3 bases, and 22 bases lay between the germline ends. CDR3 protein: CAISEPINSGGTYYGYTF. The DNA of the CDR3 is TGTGCCATCAGTGAGCCTATCAATTCGGGTGGTACTTACTATGGCTACACCTTC.

The chain employs TRBV7-2 and TRBJ1-1; D gene ambiguous. The length of the CDR3 is 14 residues. CDR1 SGHTA and CDR2 FQGNSA come from the germline V gene. With 5 bases removed from V and 1 base from J, the gap between germline ends came to 11 bases. Here the CDR3 reads CASSNRQANTEAFF. The DNA of the CDR3 is TGTGCCAGCAGCAACCGCCAAGCGAACACTGAAGCTTTCTTT.

Turning to this clone: A junction boundary mismatches the germline segment, possibly from a read error. The V gene is TRBV29-1, the J gene TRBJ1-2; 8 nucleotides agree with TRBD1. Germline V CDR1 and CDR2: SQVTM, ANQGSEA. This CDR3 has 14 amino acids. Here the CDR3 DNA reads TGCAGCGTTGACCTCCTTGACAGGGGAGGGGTCTATGGCTTC. This sequence encodes CSVDLLDRGGVYGF.

The chain carries TRBV6-1 and TRBJ1-2, with 8 bases lining up with TRBD1. V gave up 6 bases and J gave up 5 bases; unmatched junction bases: 5. Germline V gene lookup returns CDR1 MNHNS and CDR2 SASEGT. The CDR3 totals 13 residues. The CDR3: CASRIDRGYGYTF. The CDR3 nucleotides are TGTGCCAGCAGAATCGACAGGGGTTATGGCTACACCTTC.

Here the CDR3 DNA reads TGTGCCAGCAGCTTAACCGGGACAGGGGATGAAAAACTGTTTTTT. Amino acids: CASSLTGTGDEKLFF. The genes are TRBV5-4 and TRBJ1-4; 10 nucleotides line up with TRBD1. Germline V gene data show CDR1 as SGHNT and CDR2 as YYREEE (reference sequence). CDR3 length: 15 amino acids. J gave up 6 bases and V 2 bases, and 4 bases lay outside the gene matches.

V gene TRBV4-3 combines with J gene TRBJ2-2, with 7 positions matching TRBD1. V was pared by 1 base and J by 2 bases, with 4 bases of the junction left unmatched. CDR1 is LGHNA, CDR2 YSLEER, per germline. The CDR3 consists of 16 residues. CDR3 sequence (DNA): TGCGCCAGCAGCCAAGCCGGGACAGCTAACACCGGGGAGCTGTTTTTT. It codes for CASSQAGTANTGELFF.

V gene TRBV18 combines with J gene TRBJ2-6, with 9 bases lining up with TRBD1. The V gene end was trimmed by 5 bases and the J gene end by 2 bases; junction bases not matched to a gene: 7. This CDR3 contains 17 residues. Germline lookup yields CDR1 KGHSH and CDR2 LQKENI. CDR3 sequence: CASSFGTGNTGANVLTF. The CDR3, as DNA: TGTGCCAGCTCATTCGGGACAGGGAATACTGGGGCCAACGTCCTGACTTTC.

The CDR3: CAWSSRTGEPLHF. The CDR3 DNA reads as TGTGCCTGGAGTTCCCGGACTGGGGAGCCCCTCCACTTT. This chain uses TRBV30 with TRBJ1-6; D remains unclear. This CDR3 contains 13 residues. Trimming removed 2 bases at V and 13 bases at J, with 15 bases between. Germline V gene data show CDR1 as GTSNPN and CDR2 as SVGIG (reference sequence).

V gene TRBV7-3 combines with J gene TRBJ2-7, with TRBD2 matching over 10 bases. This CDR3 is built from 15 residues. The germline gives CDR1 SGHTA, CDR2 FQGTGA. V shed 5 bases and J 3 bases; nucleotides not matched to a gene: 7. CDR3 sequence reads: CASSLRSGGNYEQYF. In nucleotides, the CDR3 is TGTGCCAGCAGCCTACGTAGCGGGGGGAACTACGAGCAGTACTTC. The full variable domain, rest sourced from reference TRBV7-3 and TRBJ2-7, is GAGVSQTPSNKVTEKGKYVELRCDPISGHTALYWYRQSLGQGPEFLIYFQGTGAADDSGLPNDRFFAVRPEGSVSTLKIQRTERGDSAVYLCASSLRSGGNYEQYFGPGTRLTVT.

The V and J genes are TRBV25-1 and TRBJ1-2; D possibly corresponds to TRBD1 (5 bases). CDR1 MGHDK and CDR2 SYGVNS come from the germline V gene. Trimming stripped 0 bases from V and 4 bases from J, with 9 bases between. The CDR3 loop spans 14 amino acids. Here the CDR3 reads CASSEYSGFYGYTF. CDR3 DNA: TGTGCCAGCAGTGAATATTCAGGGTTCTATGGCTACACCTTC.

The chain uses TRBV5-1 and TRBJ1-6; D remains unclear. This CDR3 spans 17 amino acids. V shed 0 bases and J shed 0 bases, with 10 bases lying between them. The germline V gene encodes CDR1 SGHRS and CDR2 YFSETQ. The CDR3 DNA is TGCGCCAGCAGCTTGGTGGGTGCTAGCTCCTATAATTCACCCCTCCACTTT. Its protein is CASSLVGASSYNSPLHF.

This chain links TRBV7-2 with TRBJ1-4; D gene ambiguous. The CDR3 length is 13 residues. Trimming pared 4 bases from V and 7 bases from J, leaving 10 bases between. The germline gives CDR1 SGHTA, CDR2 FQGNSA. CDR3 in DNA: TGTGCCAGCAGCTCGACTCGACCTGAAAAACTGTTTTTT. It codes for CASSSTRPEKLFF.

The chain employs TRBV7-2 and TRBJ1-3; D not certain. Per germline, CDR1 SGHTA and CDR2 FQGNSA. This CDR3 has 16 residues. V was pared by 5 bases and J by 1 base, with 15 bases between. The CDR3 reads CASSPRGPVSGNTIYF. The DNA of the CDR3 is TGTGCCAGCAGCCCCCGCGGGCCGGTATCTGGAAACACCATATATTTT.

V gene TRBV6-5 combines with J gene TRBJ2-1, with TRBD2 identical over 12 bases. This CDR3 has 15 amino acids. The ends lost 4 bases at V and 4 bases at J; junction bases unmatched: 2. The V gene's germline CDR1 is MNHEY and CDR2 SVGAGI. In nucleotides, the CDR3 is TGTGCCAGCAGTTCGGGACTAGCGGGTTACAATGAGCAGTTCTTC. Protein sequence: CASSSGLAGYNEQFF.

This clone was recorded a few times. This chain connects TRBV6-5 to TRBJ1-2; D is perhaps TRBD1 (6 bases). The CDR3 is 15 residues long. Germline CDR1 is MNHEY and CDR2 is SVGAGI. V lost 10 bases and J 3 bases, leaving 21 bases between the germline ends. The DNA for the CDR3 is TGTGCCATCGCTCCCTGGGGGGGCGAAGACTATGGCTACACCTTC. It codes for CAIAPWGGEDYGYTF.